These 25 T cell receptor beta chains were sequenced from one sample in a study of blood T cell repertoires in COVID-19. The table came from immunoSEQ multiplex PCR; TCRdb's copy has only in-frame clones and leaves some out. The data contain 280,000 or so clones, 85% of them singletons. Sequences were obtained from PBMCs or T cells enriched from blood (not recorded which). These receptors originate from a woman in her forties or fifties who had recovered from COVID-19.

This clone was counted only a few times. The J gene is TRBJ1-5, the V gene TRBV7-2; 7 bases map to TRBD1. V lost 3 bases to trimming and J lost 4 bases; unmatched junction nucleotides: 12. Germline assignment: CDR1 SGHTA and CDR2 FQGNSA. The length of the CDR3 is 17 residues. The CDR3 sequence: CASSFWRGPGNNQPQHF. DNA for the CDR3: TGTGCCAGCAGCTTTTGGAGGGGGCCGGGAAATAATCAGCCCCAGCATTTT. Using reference TRBV7-2 and TRBJ1-5 for the parts outside the CDR3, the full variable domain is GAGVSQSPSNKVTEKGKDVELRCDPISGHTALYWYRQSLGQGLEFLIYFQGNSAPDKSGLPSDRFSAERTGGSVSTLTIQRTQQEDSAVYLCASSFWRGPGNNQPQHFGDGTRLSIL.

The chain employs TRBV27 and TRBJ1-2; 9 positions match TRBD1. The J segment lost 8 bases and the V segment lost 7 bases, leaving 8 bases of the junction unmatched. The CDR3 runs to 13 residues. Germline V gene sequence: CDR1 MNHEY, CDR2 SMNVEV (reference sequence). This CDR3 reads CASKPGTGWGYTF. DNA of the CDR3: TGTGCCAGCAAACCCGGGACAGGGTGGGGCTACACCTTC.

The table lists this clone with a few counts. This rearrangement joins TRBV7-9 to TRBJ2-3; TRBD1 matches 10 bases. After removal of 5 bases from V and 4 bases from J, the junction contained 9 bases not matched to a gene. This CDR3 contains 16 residues. The germline CDR1 and CDR2 sequences are SEHNR and FQNEAQ (reference sequence). The CDR3 sequence: CASSQGQGPRADTQYF. The CDR3, as DNA: TGTGCCAGCAGCCAGGGACAGGGGCCGAGGGCAGATACGCAGTATTTT. Variable domain in full (rest from reference TRBV7-9 and TRBJ2-3): DTGVSQNPRHKITKRGQNVTFRCDPISEHNRLYWYRQTLGQGPEFLTYFQNEAQLEKSRLLSDRFSAERPKGSFSTLEIQRTEQGDSAMYLCASSQGQGPRADTQYFGPGTRLTVL.

The rearrangement joins TRBV13 to TRBJ1-5; D ambiguous. The germline gives CDR1 PRHDT, CDR2 FYEKMQ (reference sequence). This CDR3 has 15 amino acids. Trimming took 5 bases from V and 1 from J, leaving 12 bases between them. Here the CDR3 reads CASSQARVSNQPQHF. CDR3 DNA: TGTGCCAGCAGCCAAGCGCGGGTAAGCAATCAGCCCCAGCATTTT.

CDR3 amino acids: CASSDSLREGQETQYF. CDR3 sequence (DNA): TGTGCCAGCAGTGACTCGTTGAGGGAGGGCCAAGAGACCCAGTACTTC. This chain uses TRBV6-4 with TRBJ2-5; 7 bases agree with TRBD2. J gave up 1 base and V 0 bases, and 5 bases lay outside the gene matches. The germline gives CDR1 MRHNA, CDR2 SNTAGT. This CDR3 contains 16 residues.

The CDR3 DNA reads TGTGCCTGGAGCGATACAGGATACTCCTACAATGAGCAGTTCTTC. Amino acid sequence: CAWSDTGYSYNEQFF. The chain combines TRBV30 with TRBJ2-1; D might be TRBD1 (5 bases). Trimming took off 3 bases at V and 0 bases at J, with 12 bases between the two ends. The germline V gene has CDR1 GTSNPN and CDR2 SVGIG (reference sequence). This CDR3 is built from 15 residues.

This clone was seen once. The CDR3 protein is CASSPETGGLSSRPLHF. CDR3 DNA: TGTGCCAGCAGCCCGGAGACAGGGGGCCTTTCTTCCAGGCCCCTCCACTTT. The chain is built from TRBV5-4 and TRBJ1-6, with 10 bases lining up with TRBD1. This CDR3 region has 17 residues. Unmatched junction bases numbered 17, after V lost 4 bases and J lost 13 bases. Germline-derived CDR1 and CDR2 are SGHNT and YYREEE (reference sequence).

The chain is built from TRBV9 and TRBJ1-2, with 10 bases aligning to TRBD1. Trimming removed 3 bases from V and 7 bases from J; junction bases left unmatched: 12. Germline CDR1 is SGDLS and CDR2 is YYNGEE. The length of the CDR3 is 16 residues. In DNA, the CDR3 is TGTGCCAGCAGCGAGACAGGGGGCCAGGGTTTAGGTGGCTACACCTTC. It specifies CASSETGGQGLGGYTF.

This clone showed up just a few times. The rearrangement uses TRBV7-3 and TRBJ2-7; D is ambiguous. The CDR3 sequence is 13 residues long. Trimming took off 3 bases at V and 6 bases at J, with 12 bases between the two ends. CDR1 is SGHTA, CDR2 FQGTGA, per germline. For the CDR3, the DNA is TGTGCCAGCAGCTTTCAAGCGTACGGCGAGCAGTACTTC. Protein product: CASSFQAYGEQYF.

This clone was recorded once. V gene TRBV28 combines with J gene TRBJ1-3; a possible D gene is TRBD1 (6 bases). V was cut by 2 bases and J by 6 bases, with 14 bases left in between. CDR1 and CDR2 from the germline V gene are MDHEN and SYDVKM. This CDR3 contains 15 residues. CDR3 sequence (DNA): TGTGCCAGCAGTTTAACGGGCAGGGGATTAAACACCATATATTTT. It encodes CASSLTGRGLNTIYF.

V is TRBV5-8 and J is TRBJ1-2; perhaps TRBD1 as D (5 bases). V was cut by 4 bases and J by 2 bases, with 12 bases left in between. Germline assignment: CDR1 SGHTS and CDR2 YDEGEE. The CDR3 extends over 14 amino acids. Written as DNA, the CDR3 is TGTGCCAGCAGCCCCCACCAGGGCAACTATGGCTACACCTTC. Its translation is CASSPHQGNYGYTF.

This sequence joins TRBV30 and TRBJ2-7; D might be TRBD2 (5 bases). Germline V gives CDR1 GTSNPN, CDR2 SVGIG (reference sequence). V lost 0 bases and J 7 bases, leaving 10 bases between the germline ends. This CDR3 is built from 12 residues. CDR3 nucleotide sequence: TGTGCCTGGAGTGTTCACGGGGTTGAGCAGTACTTC. Its protein is CAWSVHGVEQYF.

This clone was recorded only once. V is TRBV19 and J is TRBJ1-2; D may be TRBD1 (5 bases). Trimming took off 5 bases at V and 3 bases at J, with 19 bases between the two ends. The CDR3 contains 16 residues. Per the germline V gene, CDR1 is LNHDA and CDR2 is SQIVND (reference sequence). CDR3 residues: CASSRKHQGGDYGYTF. The CDR3 DNA follows: TGTGCCAGTAGTCGAAAACACCAGGGAGGAGACTATGGCTACACCTTC. Combining the CDR3 with reference TRBV19 and TRBJ1-2 gives the whole variable domain DGGITQSPKYLFRKEGQNVTLSCEQNLNHDAMYWYRQDPGQGLRLIYYSQIVNDFQKGDIAEGYSVSREKKESFPLTVTSAQKNPTAFYLCASSRKHQGGDYGYTFGSGTRLTVV.

The CDR3 protein is CASSYIMVSGVSTDTQYF. The CDR3 region has the DNA TGTGCCAGCAGTTACATAATGGTCAGCGGCGTAAGCACAGATACGCAGTATTTT. The gene calls are TRBV6-2 or TRBV6-3 and TRBJ2-3, with D perhaps matching TRBD2 (5 bases). Germline values: CDR1 MNHEY, CDR2 SVGEGT. This CDR3 region has 18 residues. Trimming took off 2 bases at V and 0 bases at J, with 18 bases between the two ends.

The chain joins TRBV6-5 to TRBJ2-7; 9 bases map to TRBD1. The germline V gene encodes CDR1 MNHEY and CDR2 SVGAGI. The CDR3 runs 15 residues. V lost 5 bases to trimming and J lost 3 bases; unmatched junction nucleotides: 8. CDR3: CASSPTGTGIYEQYF. The CDR3 bases are TGTGCCAGCAGTCCTACGGGGACAGGGATCTACGAGCAGTACTTC.

The rearrangement links TRBV7-9 to TRBJ1-1; 9 bases fit TRBD1. Germline assignment: CDR1 SEHNR and CDR2 FQNEAQ (reference sequence). V was pared by 6 bases and J by 2 bases, with 4 bases of the junction left unmatched. The length of the CDR3 is 14 residues. In DNA, the CDR3 is TGTGCCAGCAGGCCAACAGGGGGCAACACTGAAGCTTTCTTT. It is translated as CASRPTGGNTEAFF.

The chain is built from TRBV3-1 (or the pseudogene TRBV3-2) and TRBJ1-6, with 11 bases fitting TRBD1. CDR1 is LGHDT, CDR2 YNNKEL, per germline (reference sequence). The J segment lost 16 bases and the V segment lost 4 bases, leaving 12 bases of the junction unmatched. The CDR3 has 15 amino acids. The CDR3 DNA is TGTGCCAGCAGCCCAGGGACAGGGGGGGCCCAGGCGCTCCACTTT. It encodes CASSPGTGGAQALHF.

This chain joins TRBV5-1 and TRBJ2-6; 7 nucleotides match TRBD1. The trim removed 3 bases at V and 0 bases at J, leaving 9 bases unmatched. CDR1 is SGHRS and CDR2 is YFSETQ in the germline V gene. This CDR3 has 18 amino acids. This CDR3 is CASSSTADRSSGANVLTF. DNA for the CDR3: TGCGCCAGCAGCTCCACCGCGGACAGGAGCTCTGGGGCCAACGTCCTGACTTTC.

This sequence joins TRBV5-4 and TRBJ2-3, with 9 bases matching TRBD1. V lost 5 bases, J lost 1 base, and 2 bases stayed unmatched. Germline lookup yields CDR1 SGHNT and CDR2 YYREEE (reference sequence). The CDR3 loop spans 14 amino acids. CDR3 amino acids: CASRGDRGTDTQYF. CDR3 DNA: TGTGCCAGCAGGGGGGACAGGGGCACAGATACGCAGTATTTT.

The chain carries TRBV2 and TRBJ1-4; D unclear. The CDR3 runs 14 residues. Germline V gene sequence: CDR1 SNHLY, CDR2 FYNNEI. Trimming shortened V by 7 bases and J by 8 bases, and 17 bases separated the two germline ends. The CDR3 nucleotides read TGTGCCAGCAAGACCGACATTTCTCGAGAAAAACTGTTTTTT. Translated: CASKTDISREKLFF. Using reference TRBV2 and TRBJ1-4 for the parts outside the CDR3, the full variable domain is EPEVTQTPSHQVTQMGQEVILRCVPISNHLYFYWYRQILGQKVEFLVSFYNNEISEKSEIFDDQFSVERPDGSNFTLKIRSTKLEDSAMYFCASKTDISREKLFFGSGTQLSVL.

With respect to this clone: This same CDR3 is encoded by further DNA sequences in the sample. J is TRBJ1-6 and V is TRBV30, with 8 nucleotides matching TRBD1. V was pared by 3 bases and J by 10 bases, with 5 bases of the junction left unmatched. The germline V gene encodes CDR1 GTSNPN and CDR2 SVGIG (reference sequence). This CDR3 comprises 13 residues. The CDR3 DNA sequence: TGTGCCTGGAGAGACAGGGGAGGATCACCCCTCCACTTT. Amino acids: CAWRDRGGSPLHF. The complete variable domain, with remaining parts taken from reference TRBV30 and TRBJ1-6, reads SQTIHQWPATLVQPVGSPLSLECTVEGTSNPNLYWYRQAAGRGLQLLFYSVGIGQISSEVPQNLSASRPQDRQFILSSKKLLLSDSGFYLCAWRDRGGSPLHFGNGTRLTVT.

This clone was counted a single time. This rearrangement joins TRBV29-1 to TRBJ2-2, with a tentative D call TRBD2 (5 bases). The CDR3 totals 11 residues. Germline V gives CDR1 SQVTM, CDR2 ANQGSEA. V was cut by 6 bases and J by 6 bases, with 8 bases left in between. The CDR3, as DNA: TGCAGCGTAGGAGGCGCCGGGGAGCTGTTTTTT. Its translation: CSVGGAGELFF.

The genes are TRBV7-3 and TRBJ1-1; D perhaps matches TRBD1 (5 bases). Per germline, CDR1 SGHTA and CDR2 FQGTGA. V was trimmed by 5 bases and J by 1 base, leaving 5 bases between them. The CDR3 spans 12 residues. CDR3 in DNA: TGTGCCAGCAGCGGACAGAACACTGAAGCTTTCTTT. Its translation: CASSGQNTEAFF.

CDR3 DNA: TGTGCCAGCAGCTGGGGACAGGGAGACGAGCAGTACTTC. Its protein product is CASSWGQGDEQYF. The gene calls are TRBV13 and TRBJ2-7; 9 nucleotides match TRBD1. V gave up 4 bases and J gave up 5 bases; unmatched junction bases: 3. Per germline, CDR1 PRHDT and CDR2 FYEKMQ (reference sequence). The CDR3 extends over 13 amino acids.

The V and J genes are TRBV10-2 and TRBJ1-6; 9 bases map to TRBD1. The CDR3 sequence is 12 residues long. After removal of 9 bases from V and 7 bases from J, the junction contained 1 base not matched to a gene. The germline V gene encodes CDR1 WSHSY and CDR2 SAAADI. The CDR3: CARGQGNSPLHF. The CDR3 DNA is TGCGCCAGAGGACAGGGGAATTCACCCCTCCACTTT.